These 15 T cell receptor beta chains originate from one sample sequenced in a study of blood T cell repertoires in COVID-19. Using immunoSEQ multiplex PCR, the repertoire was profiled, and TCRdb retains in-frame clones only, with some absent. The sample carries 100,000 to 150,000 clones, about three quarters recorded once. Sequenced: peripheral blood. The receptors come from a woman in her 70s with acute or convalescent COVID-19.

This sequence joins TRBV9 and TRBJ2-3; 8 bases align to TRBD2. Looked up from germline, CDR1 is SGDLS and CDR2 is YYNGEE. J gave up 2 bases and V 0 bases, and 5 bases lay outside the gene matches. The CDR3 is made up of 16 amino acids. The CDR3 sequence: CASSVAPAGVTDTQYF. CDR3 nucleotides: TGTGCCAGCAGCGTAGCTCCAGCGGGAGTCACAGATACGCAGTATTTT.

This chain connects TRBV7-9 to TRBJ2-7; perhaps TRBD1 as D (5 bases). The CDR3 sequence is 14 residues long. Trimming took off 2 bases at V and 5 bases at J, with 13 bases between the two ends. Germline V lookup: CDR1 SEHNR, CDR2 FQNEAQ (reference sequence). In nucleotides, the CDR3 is TGTGCCAGCAGCTTAAGGGGTAATGGTGACGAGCAGTACTTC. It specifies CASSLRGNGDEQYF.

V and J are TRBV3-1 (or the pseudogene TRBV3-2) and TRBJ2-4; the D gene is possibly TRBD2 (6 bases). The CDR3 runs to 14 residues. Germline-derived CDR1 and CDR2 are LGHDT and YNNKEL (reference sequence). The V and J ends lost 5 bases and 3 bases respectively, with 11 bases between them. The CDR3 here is CASSSVGGKNIQYF. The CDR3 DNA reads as TGTGCCAGCAGCTCCGTCGGGGGCAAAAACATTCAGTACTTC.

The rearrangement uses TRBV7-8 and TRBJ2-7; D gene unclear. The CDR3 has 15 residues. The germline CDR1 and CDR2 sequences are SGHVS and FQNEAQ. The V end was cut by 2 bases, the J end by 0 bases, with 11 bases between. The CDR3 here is CASSLPRGSSYEQYF. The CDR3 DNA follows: TGTGCCAGCAGCTTACCCCGCGGATCCTCCTACGAGCAGTACTTC.

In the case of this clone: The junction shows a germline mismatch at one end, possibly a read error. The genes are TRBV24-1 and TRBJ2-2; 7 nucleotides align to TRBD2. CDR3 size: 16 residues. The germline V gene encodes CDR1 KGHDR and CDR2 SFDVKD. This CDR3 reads CATSDAGRANAGELFF. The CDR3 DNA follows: TGTGCCACCAGTGACGCAGGGAGGGCGAACGCCGGGGAGCTGTTTTTT.

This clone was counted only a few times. CDR3: CASSGLTGPGYTF. The CDR3 bases are TGTGCCAGCAGCGGCCTGACAGGGCCGGGCTACACCTTC. The chain uses TRBV5-4 and TRBJ1-2, with TRBD1 identical over 7 bases. This CDR3 is 13 amino acids long. CDR1 is SGHNT and CDR2 is YYREEE in the germline V gene (reference sequence). Trimming cost V 4 bases and J 8 bases; bases outside gene matches: 8.

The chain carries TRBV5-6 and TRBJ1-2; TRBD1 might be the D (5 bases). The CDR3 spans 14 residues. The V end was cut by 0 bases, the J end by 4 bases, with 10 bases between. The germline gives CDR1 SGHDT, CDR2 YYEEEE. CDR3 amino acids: CASSLGQYSYGYTF. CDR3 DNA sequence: TGTGCCAGCAGCTTGGGACAGTATTCCTATGGCTACACCTTC. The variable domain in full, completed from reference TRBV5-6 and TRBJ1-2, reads DAGVTQSPTHLIKTRGQQVTLRCSPKSGHDTVSWYQQALGQGPQFIFQYYEEEERQRGNFPDRFSGHQFPNYSSELNVNALLLGDSALYLCASSLGQYSYGYTFGSGTRLTVV.

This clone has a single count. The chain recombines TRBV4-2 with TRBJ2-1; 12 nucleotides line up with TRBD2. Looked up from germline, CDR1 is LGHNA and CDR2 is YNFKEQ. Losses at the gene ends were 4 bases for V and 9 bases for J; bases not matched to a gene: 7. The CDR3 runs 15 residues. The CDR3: CASSPVTSGRGEQFF. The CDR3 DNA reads TGTGCCAGCAGCCCTGTGACTAGCGGGAGAGGTGAGCAGTTCTTC.

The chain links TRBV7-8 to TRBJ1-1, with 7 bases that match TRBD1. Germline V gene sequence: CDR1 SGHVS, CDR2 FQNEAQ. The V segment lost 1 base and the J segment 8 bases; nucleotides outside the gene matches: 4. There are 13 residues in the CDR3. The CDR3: CASSLGGGTEAFF. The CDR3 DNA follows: TGTGCCAGCAGCTTAGGAGGGGGCACAGAAGCTTTCTTT.

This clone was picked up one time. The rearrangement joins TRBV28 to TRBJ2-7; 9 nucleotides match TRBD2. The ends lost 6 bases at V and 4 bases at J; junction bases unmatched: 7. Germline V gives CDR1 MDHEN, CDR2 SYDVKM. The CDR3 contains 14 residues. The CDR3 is CASSPWRGGYEQYF. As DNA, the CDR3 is TGTGCCAGCAGCCCATGGCGGGGGGGTTACGAGCAGTACTTC.

This CDR3 is CASSVAGNSPLHF. The CDR3 bases are TGTGCCAGCAGCGTAGCGGGGAATTCACCCCTCCACTTT. The chain couples TRBV9 to TRBJ1-6; D is unclear. This CDR3 comprises 13 residues. Deletions cut 0 bases from V and 7 bases from J, with 5 bases between. CDR1 is SGDLS and CDR2 is YYNGEE in the germline V gene.

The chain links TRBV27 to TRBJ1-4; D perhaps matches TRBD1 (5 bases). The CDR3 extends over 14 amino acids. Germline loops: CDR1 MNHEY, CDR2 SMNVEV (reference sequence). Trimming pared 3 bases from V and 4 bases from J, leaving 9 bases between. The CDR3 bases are TGTGCCAGCAGTTTCGACAGAAGTAATGAAAAACTGTTTTTT. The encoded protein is CASSFDRSNEKLFF.

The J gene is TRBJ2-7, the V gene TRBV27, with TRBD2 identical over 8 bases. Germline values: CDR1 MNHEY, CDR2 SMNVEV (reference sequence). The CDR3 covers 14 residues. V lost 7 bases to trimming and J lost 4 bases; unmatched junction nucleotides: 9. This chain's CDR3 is CASNPGGGPYEQYF. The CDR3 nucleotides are TGTGCCAGCAATCCGGGCGGGGGGCCGTACGAGCAGTACTTC.

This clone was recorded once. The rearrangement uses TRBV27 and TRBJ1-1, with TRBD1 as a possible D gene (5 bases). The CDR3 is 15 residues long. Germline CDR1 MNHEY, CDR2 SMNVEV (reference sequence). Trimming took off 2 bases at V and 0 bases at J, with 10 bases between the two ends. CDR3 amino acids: CASSLGAGLNTEAFF. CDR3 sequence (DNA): TGTGCCAGCAGTTTAGGTGCAGGGTTGAACACTGAAGCTTTCTTT.

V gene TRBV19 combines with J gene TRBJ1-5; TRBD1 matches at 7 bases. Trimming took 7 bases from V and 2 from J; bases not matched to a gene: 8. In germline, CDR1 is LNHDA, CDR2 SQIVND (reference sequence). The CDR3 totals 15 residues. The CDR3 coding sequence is TGTGCCAGTACCACGACAGGGAAGGGCAATCAGCCCCAGCATTTT. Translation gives CASTTTGKGNQPQHF.